These 4 T cell receptor beta chains were sequenced from one sample in a study of blood T cell repertoires in COVID-19. The table came from immunoSEQ multiplex PCR; TCRdb's copy has only in-frame clones and leaves some out. The sample has fewer than 120,000 clones; about 90% are singletons. What was sequenced was peripheral blood. The receptors originated from a human donor in a cohort sampled during active COVID-19.

The genes are TRBV6-2 or TRBV6-3 and TRBJ2-7; 10 bases align to TRBD2. The V segment lost 4 bases and the J segment 3 bases; nucleotides outside the gene matches: 3. The germline V gene has CDR1 MNHEY and CDR2 SVGEGT. The CDR3 is made up of 14 amino acids. In DNA, the CDR3 is TGTGCCAGCAGTTTGGGACTAGCGAACTACGAGCAGTACTTC. Amino acids: CASSLGLANYEQYF.

The rearrangement joins TRBV16 to TRBJ2-3; D gene uncertain. The V end was cut by 2 bases, the J end by 8 bases, with 5 bases between. The CDR3 length is 11 residues. Germline lookup yields CDR1 KGHSY and CDR2 FQNENV. CDR3 nucleotide sequence: TGTGCCAGCAGCCAAGAGTCTACGCAGTATTTT. It translates to CASSQESTQYF. The full variable domain, its missing parts supplied by reference TRBV16 and TRBJ2-3, is GEEVAQTPKHLVRGEGQKAKLYCAPIKGHSYVFWYQQVLKNEFKFLISFQNENVFDETGMPKERFSAKCLPNSPCSLEIQATKLEDSAVYFCASSQESTQYFGPGTRLTVL.

This clone was observed a single time. V and J are TRBV6-1 and TRBJ2-7; 9 bases line up with TRBD1. Germline V CDR1 and CDR2: MNHNS, SASEGT. CDR3 length: 13 amino acids. Germline trimming cut 3 bases from V and 10 bases from J; bases unmatched to any gene: 7. In DNA, the CDR3 is TGTGCCAGCAGTGACAGGGGACAGGGAAGTCAGTACTTC. Protein sequence: CASSDRGQGSQYF.

This clone was observed a single time. This rearrangement joins TRBV5-6 to TRBJ2-7; D is possibly TRBD1 (5 bases). From germline, CDR1 is SGHDT and CDR2 YYEEEE. Trimming stripped 2 bases from V and 5 bases from J, with 11 bases between. The CDR3 runs 13 residues. The CDR3 region is CASSLPGSDEQYF. For the CDR3, the DNA is TGTGCCAGCAGCTTACCAGGGTCTGACGAGCAGTACTTC. The full variable domain, with the rest looked up from reference TRBV5-6 and TRBJ2-7, is DAGVTQSPTHLIKTRGQQVTLRCSPKSGHDTVSWYQQALGQGPQFIFQYYEEEERQRGNFPDRFSGHQFPNYSSELNVNALLLGDSALYLCASSLPGSDEQYFGPGTRLTVT.